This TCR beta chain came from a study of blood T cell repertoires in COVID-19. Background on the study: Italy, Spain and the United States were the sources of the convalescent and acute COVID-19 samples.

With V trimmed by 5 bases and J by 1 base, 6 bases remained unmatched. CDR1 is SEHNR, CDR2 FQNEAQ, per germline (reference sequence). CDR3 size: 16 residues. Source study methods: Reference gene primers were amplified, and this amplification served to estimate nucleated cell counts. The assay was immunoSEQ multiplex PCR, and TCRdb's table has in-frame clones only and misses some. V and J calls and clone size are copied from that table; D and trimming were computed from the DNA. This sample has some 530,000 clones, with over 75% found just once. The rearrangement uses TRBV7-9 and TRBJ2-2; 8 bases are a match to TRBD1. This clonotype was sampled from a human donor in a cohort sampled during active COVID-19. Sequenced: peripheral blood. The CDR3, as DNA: TGTGCCAGCAGCCCGGGACAGGTGATGAACACCGGGGAGCTGTTTTTT. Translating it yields CASSPGQVMNTGELFF.